These T cell receptor beta chains were read from a single sample in a study of cytomegalovirus exposure and HLA in healthy donors. Method: immunoSEQ multiplex PCR; TCRdb's copy keeps in-frame clones and lacks some. The listing contains around 75,000 clones. Source material: PBMCs. The receptors stem from a woman in her fifties or sixties in good health and CMV-seronegative. The CDR3 runs from the conserved cysteine through the conserved F or W. D genes are given only for firm matches.

CASSLGRGSYEQYF	TGTGCCAGCTCATTGGGGAGGGGGTCCTACGAGCAGTACTTC	TRBV18	NA	TRBJ2-7
CASTGLAGPTNTQYF	TGTGCCAGCACCGGACTAGCGGGACCCACTAATACGCAGTATTTT	TRBV19	TRBD2	TRBJ2-3
CASSLLAGAYNEQFF	TGTGCCAGCAGCTTGCTAGCGGGAGCTTACAATGAGCAGTTCTTC	TRBV11-1	TRBD2	TRBJ2-1
CASSGEFEQFF	TGTGCCAGCAGTGGGGAGTTTGAGCAGTTCTTC	TRBV2	NA	TRBJ2-1
CASSLGGQAIRPGNTIYF	TGCGCCAGCAGCCTTGGAGGCCAGGCCATCCGGCCCGGAAACACCATATATTTT	TRBV5-1	NA	TRBJ1-3
CASSYGDSSYEQYF	TGTGCCAGCAGTTACGGGGACAGCTCCTACGAGCAGTACTTC	TRBV6-5	TRBD1	TRBJ2-7
CTISTRTSPRDTQYF	TGTACCATCAGTACCAGGACTAGCCCGCGGGATACGCAGTATTTT	TRBV10-3	TRBD2	TRBJ2-3
CASSPQGALANEKLFF	TGTGCCAGCAGTCCCCAGGGGGCGTTAGCTAATGAAAAACTGTTTTTT	TRBV28	TRBD1	TRBJ1-4
CASSPSGRGFPYEQYF	TGTGCCAGCAGTCCTTCAGGACGAGGGTTCCCGTACGAGCAGTACTTC	TRBV28	NA	TRBJ2-7
CASSPIRGSKNIQYF	TGTGCCAGCAGTCCAATCAGGGGCAGTAAAAACATTCAGTACTTC	TRBV6-5	NA	TRBJ2-4
CASSLNPGAPFLTDTQYF	TGTGCCAGCAGTTTAAATCCAGGGGCCCCCTTCCTCACAGATACGCAGTATTTT	TRBV28	NA	TRBJ2-3
CASSLVGGANTGELFF	TGCGCCAGCAGCTTGGTTGGGGGCGCGAACACCGGGGAGCTGTTTTTT	TRBV5-1	NA	TRBJ2-2
CASSSLVGTGRNEQYF	TGTGCCAGCAGCTCATTAGTGGGGACAGGGCGGAACGAGCAGTACTTC	TRBV7-9	TRBD1	TRBJ2-7
CASSQGVMEVSEQFF	TGTGCCAGCAGCCAAGGGGTAATGGAGGTTAGTGAGCAGTTCTTC	TRBV4-2	NA	TRBJ2-1
CSVGGGLLPGNTIYF	TGCAGCGTTGGGGGGGGACTCCTCCCTGGAAACACCATATATTTT	TRBV29-1	NA	TRBJ1-3
CASSEGLAGARNEQFF	TGTGCCAGCAGCGAAGGACTAGCGGGAGCTCGGAATGAGCAGTTCTTC	TRBV4-2	TRBD2	TRBJ2-1
CASGSWAGDAEQYF	TGTGCCAGCGGATCCTGGGCAGGGGATGCCGAGCAGTACTTC	TRBV5-8	NA	TRBJ2-7
CVTGGDGNYGYTF	TGTGTTACCGGAGGAGATGGAAACTATGGCTACACCTTC	TRBV28	NA	TRBJ1-2
CASSSRGPGSGANVLTF	TGTGCCAGCAGCTCCCGAGGGCCCGGCTCTGGGGCCAACGTCCTGACTTTC	TRBV7-8	NA	TRBJ2-6
CASSRGLVAGNEQFF	TGTGCCAGCAGCCGTGGACTGGTCGCCGGGAATGAGCAGTTCTTC	TRBV28	NA	TRBJ2-1
CASSSPQREGQYTQYF	TGTGCCAGCAGTTCGCCCCAGCGGGAGGGCCAGTATACGCAGTATTTT	TRBV28	TRBD2	TRBJ2-3
CASGLVLAGGPTDTQYF	TGTGCTAGTGGTTTGGTACTAGCGGGAGGCCCCACAGATACGCAGTATTTT	TRBV12-5	TRBD2	TRBJ2-3
CASSLGAGGETQYF	TGTGCCAGCAGCTTAGGGGCCGGGGGGGAGACCCAGTACTTC	TRBV7-3	TRBD2	TRBJ2-5
CASSQVGLAPDYEQYF	TGTGCCAGCAGCCAAGTGGGACTAGCGCCCGACTACGAGCAGTACTTC	TRBV4-2	TRBD2	TRBJ2-7
CASSRTPGGANVLTF	TGTGCCAGCAGCCGTACCCCAGGTGGGGCCAACGTCCTGACTTTC	TRBV7-8	NA	TRBJ2-6
CASAWTSPSNTGELFF	TGTGCCAGCGCCTGGACTAGCCCCTCGAACACCGGGGAGCTGTTTTTT	TRBV11-1	TRBD2	TRBJ2-2